A selection of T cell receptor beta chains follows, all from one sample in a study of T-cell reconstitution after alpha-beta-depleted transplantation in children. MiXCR, applied by TCRdb to the PCR reads, yields one record per CDR3 protein. The sample contains 580,000 or so distinct CDR3 sequences, about 23% of which appear only once. The material was PBMCs, mostly from graft donor cells, obtained 360 days after TCRalphabeta/CD19-depleted stem cell transplant. Source of these receptors: a boy in the first two years of life who had a stem cell transplant for acute myeloid leukemia, so the T cells may come from the graft donor. The CDR3 runs from the conserved cysteine through the conserved F or W. Fields, in order: J gene, D gene, V gene, clone size, CDR3 length, CDR3 DNA, CDR3 protein. D genes are given only for firm matches. Clone size appears in some rows only: once, few, many, or a class for an expanded clone.

TRBJ2-1 TRBD1 TRBV29-1 many 14 TGCAGCGTTGGGACAGGGGGCGTCTACAATGAGCAGTTCTTC CSVGTGGVYNEQFF
TRBJ2-1 TRBD2 TRBV6-5 few 16 TGTGCCAGCAGTTACGCCGGGACTAGCGGTTACAATGAGCAGTTCTTC CASSYAGTSGYNEQFF
TRBJ2-5 - TRBV28 few 17 TGTGCCAGCAGTCCCGTTTTAGGGGGGGGCGGAGAGGAGACCCAGTACTTC CASSPVLGGGGEETQYF
TRBJ2-7 - TRBV18 few 13 TGTGCCAGCTCACCGCGCAGGGTAGAGGAGCAGTACTTC CASSPRRVEEQYF
TRBJ2-7 TRBD2 TRBV29-1 few 13 TGCAGCGTGGCTAGCGGGGGGCGTTACGAGCAGTACTTC CSVASGGRYEQYF
TRBJ1-1 - TRBV5-5 many 16 TGTGCCAGCAGCTTGGAGCATCGAGGAGGGAACACTGAAGCTTTCTTT CASSLEHRGGNTEAFF
TRBJ2-5 TRBD2 TRBV9 many 16 TGTGCCAGCAGCGTACTGGGGCTAGCGGGATACGAGACCCAGTACTTC CASSVLGLAGYETQYF
TRBJ2-3 - TRBV10-3 - 14 TGTGCCATCAGTGAAATAGTAAGCGTCGATACGCAGTATTTT CAISEIVSVDTQYF
TRBJ2-7 - TRBV13 many 15 TGTGCCAGCAGCTGGCGCCGGGGCTCCTCCTACGAGCAGTACTTC CASSWRRGSSYEQYF
TRBJ2-7 TRBD1 TRBV7-9 many 16 TGTGCCAGCAGCTTTCCCCTTGGACAGGGGGGCTACGAGCAGTACTTC CASSFPLGQGGYEQYF
TRBJ2-3 TRBD1 TRBV7-9 few 14 TGTGCCAGCAGCTTGACCGGCGGACAGGGGACGCAGTATTTT CASSLTGGQGTQYF
TRBJ2-1 TRBD2 TRBV11-2 - 16 TGTGCCAGCCGATCTTTGACGGGGGGGCTCCGTAATGAGCAGTTCTTC CASRSLTGGLRNEQFF
TRBJ2-7 TRBD1 TRBV4-3 many 15 TGCGCCAGCAGCCAAGACGTCAGGGGGCGCTGGGAGCAGTACTTC CASSQDVRGRWEQYF
TRBJ2-1 - TRBV12-3/TRBV12-4 - 12 TGTGCCAGCAGTTTAGAACTACCTAAGCAGTTCTTC CASSLELPKQFF
TRBJ2-1 TRBD1 TRBV27 - 15 TGTGCCAGCAGTTCCCCGGGACAGGGAAACAATGAGCAGTTCTTC CASSSPGQGNNEQFF
TRBJ2-2 TRBD1 TRBV20-1 - 13 TGCAGTGCCCGGACAGGGCGCCCCAGGGAGCTGTTTTTT CSARTGRPRELFF
TRBJ2-3 - TRBV7-2 few 15 TGTGCCAGCAGCTTAGGAGCAGGGTTGCGAGATACGCAGTATTTT CASSLGAGLRDTQYF
TRBJ2-2 TRBD2 TRBV20-1 - 16 TGCTGTGCTAGAGATCCTAGCGGGCCGGCCACCGGGGAGCTGTTTTTT CCARDPSGPATGELFF
TRBJ1-2 - TRBV2 many 13 TGTGCCAGCACTAGGGGTGGCAGCTATGGCTACACCTTC CASTRGGSYGYTF
TRBJ1-6 - TRBV3-1 - 15 TGTGCCAGCAGCCAAGATGGACGAGGGGTTTCACCCCTCCACTTT CASSQDGRGVSPLHF
TRBJ2-3 - TRBV7-8 - 17 TGTGCCAGCAGCCTCCCAGACGGGGCTCCGAGCACAGATACGCAGTATTTT CASSLPDGAPSTDTQYF
TRBJ2-7 TRBD2 TRBV12-3/TRBV12-4 many 13 TGTGCCAGCAGTTTTCGCGGGGGATACGAGCAGTACTTC CASSFRGGYEQYF
TRBJ2-1 - TRBV10-3 - 15 TGTGCCATCAGTGCCGATGCAGGGGTCGCAAATGAGCAGTTCTTC CAISADAGVANEQFF
TRBJ2-3 TRBD2 TRBV20-1 - 13 TGCAGTGCTAGAAAAGCGGGGGGAGATACGCAGTATTTT CSARKAGGDTQYF
TRBJ2-5 TRBD1 TRBV30 few 14 TGTGCCTGGAGTAAGACAGGGTCCGGGGAGACCCAGTACTTC CAWSKTGSGETQYF
TRBJ2-5 - TRBV20-1 - 13 TGCAGTGCTGTCGGACGGAACCAAGAGACCCAGTACTTC CSAVGRNQETQYF
TRBJ2-3 - TRBV28 few 19 TGTGCCAGCAGTCCGGTCCCCCCAGAACCTCGGGGCCTCACAGATACGCAGTATTTT CASSPVPPEPRGLTDTQYF
TRBJ2-5 - TRBV18 many 19 TGTGCCAGCTCACCGTACCTCGAGCTTAAGGGACTCCACCAAGAGACCCAGTACTTC CASSPYLELKGLHQETQYF
TRBJ1-5 - TRBV20-1 many 14 TGCAGTGCTCCCCGCGGGCTTCAAAATCAGCCCCAGCATTTT CSAPRGLQNQPQHF
TRBJ2-1 - TRBV11-2 many 14 TGTGCCAGCAGCCTCGGGACTGACCACAATGAGCAGTTCTTC CASSLGTDHNEQFF
TRBJ1-5 - TRBV12-3/TRBV12-4 - 14 TGTGCCAGCAGTTTAAAGGCAGGGTATCAGCCCCAGCATTTT CASSLKAGYQPQHF
TRBJ2-7 - TRBV5-1 few 14 TGCGCCAGCAGCGGAGGGACAGCCTCCTACGAGCAGTACTTC CASSGGTASYEQYF